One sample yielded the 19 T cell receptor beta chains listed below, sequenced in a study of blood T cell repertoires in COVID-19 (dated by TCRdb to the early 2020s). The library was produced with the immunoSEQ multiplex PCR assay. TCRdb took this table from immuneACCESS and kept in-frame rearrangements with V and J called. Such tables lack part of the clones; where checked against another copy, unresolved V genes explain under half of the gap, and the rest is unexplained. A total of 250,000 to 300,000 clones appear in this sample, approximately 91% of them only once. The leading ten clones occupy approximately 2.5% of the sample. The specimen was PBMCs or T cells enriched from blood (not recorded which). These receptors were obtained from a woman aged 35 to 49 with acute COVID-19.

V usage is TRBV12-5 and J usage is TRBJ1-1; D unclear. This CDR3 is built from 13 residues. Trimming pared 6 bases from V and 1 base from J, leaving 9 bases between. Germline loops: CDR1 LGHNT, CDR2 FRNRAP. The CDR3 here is CASGLRENTEAFF. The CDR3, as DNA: TGTGCTAGTGGCCTGAGGGAGAACACTGAAGCTTTCTTT.

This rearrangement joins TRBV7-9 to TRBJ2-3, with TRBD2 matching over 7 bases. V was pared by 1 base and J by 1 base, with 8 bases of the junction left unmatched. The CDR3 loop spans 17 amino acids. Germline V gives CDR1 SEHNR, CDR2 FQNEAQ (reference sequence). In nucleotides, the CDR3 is TGTGCCAGCAGCTTAGTTGCGGGGGATGTCGGCACAGATACGCAGTATTTT. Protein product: CASSLVAGDVGTDTQYF.

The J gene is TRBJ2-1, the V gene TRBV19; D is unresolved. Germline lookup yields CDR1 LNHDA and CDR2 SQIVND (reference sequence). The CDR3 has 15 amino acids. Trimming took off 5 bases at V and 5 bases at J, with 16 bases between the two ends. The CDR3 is CASSSSATVNNEQFF. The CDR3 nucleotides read TGTGCCAGTAGTTCAAGCGCGACGGTTAACAATGAGCAGTTCTTC.

The CDR3, as DNA: TGTGCCAGCAGGAGGGACAGCTCCTACAATGAGCAGTTCTTC. This translates into CASRRDSSYNEQFF. V usage is TRBV6-5 and J usage is TRBJ2-1, with TRBD1 matching over 7 bases. Germline CDR1 is MNHEY and CDR2 is SVGAGI. With 6 bases clipped from V and 0 bases from J, the junction kept 2 bases outside the gene matches. The CDR3 is 14 amino acids.

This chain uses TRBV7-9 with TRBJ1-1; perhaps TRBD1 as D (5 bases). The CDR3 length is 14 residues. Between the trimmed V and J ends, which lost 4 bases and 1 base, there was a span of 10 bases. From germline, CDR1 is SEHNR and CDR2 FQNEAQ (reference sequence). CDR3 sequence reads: CASSSRQKNTEAFF. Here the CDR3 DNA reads TGTGCCAGCAGCTCGCGACAGAAGAACACTGAAGCTTTCTTT. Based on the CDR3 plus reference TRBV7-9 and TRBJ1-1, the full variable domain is DTGVSQNPRHKITKRGQNVTFRCDPISEHNRLYWYRQTLGQGPEFLTYFQNEAQLEKSRLLSDRFSAERPKGSFSTLEIQRTEQGDSAMYLCASSSRQKNTEAFFGQGTRLTVV.

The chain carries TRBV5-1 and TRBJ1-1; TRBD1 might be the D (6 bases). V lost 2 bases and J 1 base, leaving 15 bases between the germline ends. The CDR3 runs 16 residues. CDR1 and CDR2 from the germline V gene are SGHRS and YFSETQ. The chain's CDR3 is CASSFGQTVRNTEAFF. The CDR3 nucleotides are TGCGCCAGCAGCTTCGGACAGACCGTAAGGAACACTGAAGCTTTCTTT.

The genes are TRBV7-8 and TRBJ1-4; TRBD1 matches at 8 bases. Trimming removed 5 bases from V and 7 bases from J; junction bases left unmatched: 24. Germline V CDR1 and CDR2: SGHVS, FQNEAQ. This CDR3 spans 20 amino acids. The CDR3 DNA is TGTGCCAGCAGCCGCCCAACGGCCGACAGGGGAGAAGGCTTTTCTGAAAAACTGTTTTTT. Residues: CASSRPTADRGEGFSEKLFF.

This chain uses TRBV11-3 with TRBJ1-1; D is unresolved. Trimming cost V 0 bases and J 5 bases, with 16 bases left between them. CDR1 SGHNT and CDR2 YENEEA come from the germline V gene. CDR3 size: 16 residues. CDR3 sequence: CASSLDRWEGGTEAFF. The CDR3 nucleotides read TGTGCCAGCAGCTTAGATCGGTGGGAAGGAGGGACTGAAGCTTTCTTT. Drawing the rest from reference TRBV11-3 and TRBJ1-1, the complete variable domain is EAGVVQSPRYKIIEKKQPVAFWCNPISGHNTLYWYLQNLGQGPELLIRYENEEAVDDSQLPKDRFSAERLKGVDSTLKIQPAELGDSAVYLCASSLDRWEGGTEAFFGQGTRLTVV.

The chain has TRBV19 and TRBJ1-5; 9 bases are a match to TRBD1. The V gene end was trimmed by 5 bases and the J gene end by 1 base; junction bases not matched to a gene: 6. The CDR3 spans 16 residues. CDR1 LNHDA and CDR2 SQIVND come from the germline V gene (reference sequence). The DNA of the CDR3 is TGTGCCAGTAGTGGACAGGGGCATCCGAGCAATCAGCCCCAGCATTTT. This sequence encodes CASSGQGHPSNQPQHF.

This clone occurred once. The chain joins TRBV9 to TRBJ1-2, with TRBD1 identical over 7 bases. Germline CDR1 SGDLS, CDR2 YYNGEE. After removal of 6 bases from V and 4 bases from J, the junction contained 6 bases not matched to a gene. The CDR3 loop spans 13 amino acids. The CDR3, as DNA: TGTGCCAGCAACGCCGGGACAGTCTATGGCTACACCTTC. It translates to CASNAGTVYGYTF.

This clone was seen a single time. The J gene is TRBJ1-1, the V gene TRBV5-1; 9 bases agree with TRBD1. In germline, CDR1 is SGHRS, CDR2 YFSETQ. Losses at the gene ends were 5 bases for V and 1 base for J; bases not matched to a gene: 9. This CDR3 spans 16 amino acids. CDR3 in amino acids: CASRGQGGGQNTEAFF. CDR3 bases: TGCGCCAGCAGGGGACAGGGAGGGGGCCAGAACACTGAAGCTTTCTTT.

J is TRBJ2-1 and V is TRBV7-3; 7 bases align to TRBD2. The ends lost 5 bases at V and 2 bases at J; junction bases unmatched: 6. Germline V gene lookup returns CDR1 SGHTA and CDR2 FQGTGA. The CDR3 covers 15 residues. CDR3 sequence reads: CASSPQTSPYNEQFF. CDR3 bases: TGTGCCAGCAGCCCACAGACTAGCCCCTACAATGAGCAGTTCTTC.

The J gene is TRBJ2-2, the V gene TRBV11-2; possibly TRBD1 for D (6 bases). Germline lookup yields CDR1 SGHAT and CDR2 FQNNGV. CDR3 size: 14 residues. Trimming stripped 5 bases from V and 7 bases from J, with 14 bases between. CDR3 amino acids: CASSPEDRGGELFF. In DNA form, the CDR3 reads TGTGCCAGCAGCCCCGAGGACAGAGGCGGGGAGCTGTTTTTT.

CDR3 in amino acids: CAWSRGTMRLNTEAFF. CDR3 in DNA: TGTGCCTGGAGTAGGGGGACAATGAGATTGAACACTGAAGCTTTCTTT. The chain recombines TRBV30 with TRBJ1-1, with D perhaps TRBD1 (6 bases). Germline CDR1 is GTSNPN and CDR2 is SVGIG (reference sequence). Trimming took off 2 bases at V and 0 bases at J, with 16 bases between the two ends. The CDR3 covers 16 residues.

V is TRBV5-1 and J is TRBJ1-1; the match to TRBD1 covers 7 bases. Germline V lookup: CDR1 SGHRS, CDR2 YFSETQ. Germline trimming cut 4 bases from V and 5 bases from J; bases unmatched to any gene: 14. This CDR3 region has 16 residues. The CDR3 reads CASSPGVRTGVTEAFF. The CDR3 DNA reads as TGCGCCAGCAGCCCGGGGGTCCGTACAGGGGTGACTGAAGCTTTCTTT.

This CDR3 reads CATSGLAEDTQYF. CDR3 nucleotide sequence: TGTGCCACCAGTGGGCTAGCGGAAGATACGCAGTATTTT. The chain has TRBV24-1 and TRBJ2-3; 7 bases are a match to TRBD2. The CDR3 extends over 13 amino acids. Germline V gene sequence: CDR1 KGHDR, CDR2 SFDVKD. V shed 5 bases, J shed 5 bases, and the junction held 3 bases outside the gene matches.

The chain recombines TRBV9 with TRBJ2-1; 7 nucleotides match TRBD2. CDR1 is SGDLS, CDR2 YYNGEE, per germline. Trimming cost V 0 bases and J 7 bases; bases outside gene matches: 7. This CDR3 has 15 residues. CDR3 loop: CASSVVAGVTNEQFF. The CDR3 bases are TGTGCCAGCAGCGTAGTGGCGGGAGTGACAAATGAGCAGTTCTTC.

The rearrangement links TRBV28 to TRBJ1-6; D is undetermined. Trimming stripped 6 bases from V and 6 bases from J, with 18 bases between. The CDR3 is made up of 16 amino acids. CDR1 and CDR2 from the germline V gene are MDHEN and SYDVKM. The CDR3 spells CASSSSQAGSNSPLHF. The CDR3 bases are TGTGCCAGCAGCTCTTCCCAAGCGGGATCTAATTCACCCCTCCACTTT.

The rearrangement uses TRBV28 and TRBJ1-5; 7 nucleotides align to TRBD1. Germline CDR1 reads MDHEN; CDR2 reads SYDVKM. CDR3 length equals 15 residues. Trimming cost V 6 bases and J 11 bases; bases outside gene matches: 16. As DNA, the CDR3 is TGTGCCAGCAGGACACAGGGGCTTCCCCAATCGGCCCAGCATTTT. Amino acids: CASRTQGLPQSAQHF.